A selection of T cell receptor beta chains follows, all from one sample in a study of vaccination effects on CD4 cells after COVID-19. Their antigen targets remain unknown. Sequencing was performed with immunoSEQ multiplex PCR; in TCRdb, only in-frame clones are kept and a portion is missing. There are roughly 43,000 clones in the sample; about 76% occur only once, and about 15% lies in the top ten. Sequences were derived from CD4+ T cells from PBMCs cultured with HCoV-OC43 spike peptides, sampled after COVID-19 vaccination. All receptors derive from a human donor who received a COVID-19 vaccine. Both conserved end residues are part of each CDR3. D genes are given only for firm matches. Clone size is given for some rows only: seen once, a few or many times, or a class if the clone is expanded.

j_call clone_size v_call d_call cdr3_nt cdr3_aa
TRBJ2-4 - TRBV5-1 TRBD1 TGCGCCAGCAGCTTGTCACCGACAGGGGGAAGCCAAAACATTCAGTACTTC CASSLSPTGGSQNIQYF
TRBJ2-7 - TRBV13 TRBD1 TGTGCCAGCAGTTCAAAACAGGGGGGAGAGCAGTACTTC CASSSKQGGEQYF
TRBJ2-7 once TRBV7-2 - TGTGCCAGCAGCTTAGGGCCCATAGCCTACGAGCAGTACTTC CASSLGPIAYEQYF
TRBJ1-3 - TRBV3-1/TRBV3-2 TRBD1 TGTGCCAGCAGCCCGACCGACAGGGTCTCTGGAAACACCATATATTTT CASSPTDRVSGNTIYF
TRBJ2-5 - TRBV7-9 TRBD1 TGTGCCAGCAGCCCCCGGGACAGACAAGAGACCCAGTACTTC CASSPRDRQETQYF
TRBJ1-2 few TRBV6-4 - TGTGCCAGCAGTGATCTCTATGGCTACACCTTC CASSDLYGYTF
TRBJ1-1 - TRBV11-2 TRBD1 TGTGCCAGCAGCCCGCGGACAGGCTTGGTGAACACTGAAGCTTTCTTT CASSPRTGLVNTEAFF
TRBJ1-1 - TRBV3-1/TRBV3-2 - TGTGCCAGCAGCCCTCGTGGGTTTGTTCGGGGATACACTGAAGCTTTCTTT CASSPRGFVRGYTEAFF
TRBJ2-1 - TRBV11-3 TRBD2 TGTGCCAGCAGCTTAAACCTCGGACTAGCGGGAGGTTACAATGAGCAGTTCTTC CASSLNLGLAGGYNEQFF
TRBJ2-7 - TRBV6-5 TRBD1 TGTGCCAGCAGTCAAACAGGGGGTACCTACGAGCAGTACTTC CASSQTGGTYEQYF
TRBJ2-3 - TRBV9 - TGTGCCAGCAGCGTAGCTAGCTTCGGCACAGATACGCAGTATTTT CASSVASFGTDTQYF
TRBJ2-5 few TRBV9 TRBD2 TGTGCCAGCAGCGTCACTTGGACTAGCGGAGGCCAAGAGACCCAGTACTTC CASSVTWTSGGQETQYF
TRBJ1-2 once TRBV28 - TGTGCCAGCGGAACTAACTATGGCTACACCTTC CASGTNYGYTF
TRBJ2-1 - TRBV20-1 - TGCAGTGCTAGATACAATGAGCAGTTCTTC CSARYNEQFF
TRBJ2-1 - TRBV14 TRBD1 TGTGCCAGCAGCCAATTGGGAGACAGGGGCAATGAGCAGTTCTTC CASSQLGDRGNEQFF
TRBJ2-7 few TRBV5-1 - TGCGCCAGCAGCTTGGTCCCTTACGAGCAGTACTTC CASSLVPYEQYF
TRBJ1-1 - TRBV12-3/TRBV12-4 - TGTGCCAGCAGTAACTGGGACGGAGGAGAAGCTTTCTTT CASSNWDGGEAFF
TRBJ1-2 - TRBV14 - TGTGCCAGCAGCCAGAGGACCTATGGCTACACCTTC CASSQRTYGYTF
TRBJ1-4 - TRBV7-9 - TGTGCCAGCAGCTTAAGCCGGGACGACTATGAAAAACTGTTTTTT CASSLSRDDYEKLFF
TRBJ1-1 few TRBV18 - TGTGCCAGCTCCCCCAGGGTGGGGCAGGCTACTGGGGGAGCTTTCTTT CASSPRVGQATGGAFF